The source of this T cell receptor beta chain is a study of cytomegalovirus exposure and HLA in healthy donors. A remark on this clone: Its antigen is still unknown.

PCR employed 60 Vbeta and 13 Jbeta primers. Profiled with immunoSEQ multiplex PCR; TCRdb holds only in-frame clones, not every one. Of more than 85,000 clones in the sample, roughly 75% were seen once. From germline, CDR1 is SNHLY and CDR2 FYNNEI. The CDR3 sequence is 13 residues long. V gave up 2 bases and J gave up 3 bases, with 8 bases separating them. Study-wide points: Immune exposure information available was restricted to CMV serostatus. The authors later found HLA-associated TCR beta chains more clonally expanded than equally common others. Reports indicate that TCR beta sequences accurately predicted the HLA-A and HLA-B alleles of most subjects. An analysis that was carried out later associated 17,000 or so TCR beta sequences with HLA alleles at 0.05 false discovery rate.

V usage is TRBV2 and J usage is TRBJ2-7; D gene unclear. Sequenced material: PBMCs. This TCR was recovered from a woman younger than 35 in good health and CMV-seropositive. The DNA for the CDR3 is TGTGCCAGCAGTGAACGAGTCCTCTACGAGCAGTACTTC. Its protein product is CASSERVLYEQYF.